The 12 T cell receptor beta chains below were found in one sample sequenced in a study of shared clonotypes between healthy human individuals. The naive CD8 population came from CD45RO-negative cells selected for CCR7, without terminally differentiated effector memory CD45RA+ cells. Repertoires were generated with immunoSEQ multiplex PCR, while TCRdb's copy carries only in-frame clones and drops some. The table includes about 2.1 million clones, 90% to 95% detected once. Sequenced input: naive CD8+ T cells from PBMCs. These receptors all come from a man aged 18 to 29 in good health. Some clones in this sample may be carry-over from other donors' samples.

This clone was counted a single time. V usage is TRBV7-3 and J usage is TRBJ2-1; 7 positions agree with TRBD2. The CDR3 length is 12 residues. CDR1 and CDR2 from the germline V gene are SGHTA and FQGTGA. V shed 5 bases and J 9 bases; nucleotides not matched to a gene: 4. The CDR3 here is CASSHGGVEQFF. The CDR3 nucleotides read TGTGCCAGCAGCCATGGGGGGGTTGAGCAGTTCTTC.

This rearrangement joins TRBV28 to TRBJ1-2, with D possibly being TRBD1 (5 bases). The V and J ends lost 1 base and 7 bases respectively, with 13 bases between them. Germline V gene sequence: CDR1 MDHEN, CDR2 SYDVKM. The CDR3 has 14 amino acids. CDR3 loop: CASSLSGQWSGYTF. The CDR3, as DNA: TGTGCCAGCAGTTTATCGGGGCAATGGTCTGGCTACACCTTC.

V and J are TRBV14 and TRBJ2-7; D uncertain. Trimming left V 4 bases short and J 3 bases short, with 13 bases between. CDR3 length: 14 amino acids. Germline-derived CDR1 and CDR2 are SGHDN and FVKESK. CDR3 residues: CASSPATDDYEQYF. The CDR3 coding sequence is TGTGCCAGCAGCCCTGCAACGGACGACTACGAGCAGTACTTC.

The V call is TRBV5-3, the J call TRBJ1-2; D unclear. TRBV5-3 qualifies as an ORF whose function is uncertain. This CDR3 is built from 13 residues. Trimming cost V 4 bases and J 8 bases, with 15 bases left between them. CDR3 residues: CARSHNTAEGYTF. In DNA, the CDR3 is TGTGCCAGAAGCCATAATACCGCGGAGGGCTACACCTTC.

This clone was recorded a few times. V usage is TRBV10-1 and J usage is TRBJ2-7, with D possibly matching TRBD1 (5 bases). CDR1 WNHNN and CDR2 SYGVQD come from the germline V gene (reference sequence). The CDR3 runs 13 residues. Trimming removed 2 bases at V and 5 bases at J, with 10 bases between. Here the CDR3 DNA reads TGCGCCAGCAGTGAGATCAGGGCCCACGAGCAGTACTTC. Translated: CASSEIRAHEQYF.

This chain joins TRBV11-2 and TRBJ2-7, with D maybe TRBD1 (5 bases). V was cut by 3 bases and J by 0 bases, with 9 bases left in between. This CDR3 has 14 amino acids. The V gene's germline CDR1 is SGHAT and CDR2 FQNNGV. The CDR3 DNA reads as TGTGCCAGCAGCTTCACAGGAGACTCCTACGAGCAGTACTTC. This codes for CASSFTGDSYEQYF.

The V gene is TRBV7-6, the J gene TRBJ2-7, with D possibly being TRBD1 (5 bases). This CDR3 has 16 amino acids. From germline, CDR1 is SGHVS and CDR2 FNYEAQ. V gave up 0 bases and J gave up 0 bases, with 12 bases separating them. Here the CDR3 reads CASSLAQTDGSYEQYF. DNA for the CDR3: TGTGCCAGCAGCTTAGCTCAGACAGACGGCTCCTACGAGCAGTACTTC.

This chain connects TRBV18 to TRBJ1-1, with D perhaps TRBD1 (6 bases). The CDR3 spans 17 residues. The V gene lost 4 bases and the J gene lost 5 bases, with 23 bases spanning the gap. CDR1 and CDR2 (germline): KGHSH, LQKENI. The CDR3 DNA is TGTGCCAGCTCACGCAACAGAGGGGGAGGTGGTTGGACTGAAGCTTTCTTT. It translates to CASSRNRGGGGWTEAFF.

V usage is TRBV28 and J usage is TRBJ1-4, with D possibly matching TRBD1 (5 bases). The CDR3 length is 13 residues. CDR1 and CDR2 from the germline V gene are MDHEN and SYDVKM. V lost 6 bases, J lost 5 bases, and 10 bases lay in between. CDR3 in amino acids: CASSRDYNEKLFF. The DNA of the CDR3 is TGTGCCAGCAGCCGGGACTACAATGAAAAACTGTTTTTT. Full variable domain (remainder filled in from reference TRBV28 and TRBJ1-4): DVKVTQSSRYLVKRTGEKVFLECVQDMDHENMFWYRQDPGLGLRLIYFSYDVKMKEKGDIPEGYSVSREKKERFSLILESASTNQTSMYLCASSRDYNEKLFFGSGTQLSVL.

In its sample, this clone was seen once. J is TRBJ2-7 and V is TRBV11-2, with a tentative D call TRBD1 (6 bases). V was shortened by 5 bases and J by 4 bases, with 21 bases between the two germline ends. CDR3 length: 16 amino acids. Germline V lookup: CDR1 SGHAT, CDR2 FQNNGV. CDR3 nucleotides: TGTGCCAGCAGCCCGAGGGACACTCTCTCCGGGTACGAGCAGTACTTC. Translation: CASSPRDTLSGYEQYF.

The chain couples TRBV2 to TRBJ2-7; TRBD1 matches 9 bases. The V gene's germline CDR1 is SNHLY and CDR2 FYNNEI. This CDR3 has 14 amino acids. With 6 bases clipped from V and 5 bases from J, the junction kept 8 bases outside the gene matches. The CDR3 region has the DNA TGTGCCAGCAGCTCGGGACAGGGCCCCCACGAGCAGTACTTC. It yields the protein CASSSGQGPHEQYF. Full variable domain (missing parts from reference TRBV2 and TRBJ2-7): EPEVTQTPSHQVTQMGQEVILRCVPISNHLYFYWYRQILGQKVEFLVSFYNNEISEKSEIFDDQFSVERPDGSNFTLKIRSTKLEDSAMYFCASSSGQGPHEQYFGPGTRLTVT.

V gene TRBV28 combines with J gene TRBJ2-7, with D perhaps TRBD1 or TRBD2 (5 bases each). The ends were cut back, 2 bases at V and 2 bases at J, with 10 bases in the middle. The CDR3 loop spans 14 amino acids. CDR1 and CDR2 (germline): MDHEN, SYDVKM. CDR3 bases: TGTGCCAGCAGTTTACCAGAGGGGCCCTACGAGCAGTACTTC. It encodes CASSLPEGPYEQYF.